A selection of T cell receptor beta chains follows, all from one sample in a study of cytomegalovirus exposure and HLA in healthy donors. The repertoire was sequenced with immunoSEQ multiplex PCR; TCRdb's copy has only in-frame clones and lacks some. The table has 200,000 or so clones, around 82% seen once. Sequences were obtained from PBMCs. All receptors come from a boy aged 10-17 years in good health and CMV-seronegative. The conserved cysteine and the conserved F or W are not part of the CDR3 here.

>TRBV11-2|TRBJ2-3|13
ASSFRDTNPDTQY
>TRBV19|TRBJ2-3|13
ASSNRGAGTDTQY
>TRBV7-2|TRBJ1-4|12
ASSPRTVNEKLF
>TRBV28|TRBJ1-5|12
ASDPSGYNQPQH
>TRBV19|TRBJ1-5|15
ASSLSRSGGGNQPQH
>TRBV10-1|TRBJ1-2|12
ASSKTDRTYGYT
>TRBV28|TRBJ2-7|13
ASSSPGTGKHEQY
>TRBV4-1|TRBJ2-7|13
ASSQQYPARNEQY
>TRBV9|TRBJ2-3|12
ASNLGNSGDTQY
>TRBV18|TRBJ1-5|12
ASSPQTGVQPQH
>TRBV27|TRBJ1-2|13
ASGSYPGTEDGYT
>TRBV30|TRBJ1-2|14
ACHPLPDRVNYGYT